This T cell receptor (beta chain) stems from a study of T cell responses to AZD1222 COVID-19 vaccine. The method was immunoSEQ multiplex PCR; TCRdb's version includes in-frame clones alone and lacks a portion of them. The data show about 120,000 clones, with about 89% seen just once and roughly 4.7% held by the top ten. Trimming shortened V by 4 bases and J by 0 bases, and 10 bases separated the two germline ends. The CDR3 runs 14 residues. The germline V gene encodes CDR1 KGHSH and CDR2 LQKENI. The clonotype comes from an adult in good health. The rearrangement joins TRBV18 to TRBJ2-7, with D perhaps assigned TRBD1 or TRBD2 (6 bases each). Sample: peripheral blood, taken on day 0 of AZD1222 vaccination. Here the CDR3 DNA reads TGTGCCAGCTCACAAGGGGGGAGCTCCTACGAGCAGTACTTC. This translates into CASSQGGSSYEQYF.